These 7 T cell receptor beta chains came from one sample sequenced in a study of blood T cell repertoires in COVID-19. The table came from immunoSEQ multiplex PCR; TCRdb's copy has only in-frame clones and leaves some out. The table includes some 160,000 clones, roughly 74% detected once. The sample comprised peripheral blood. The receptors stem from an elderly woman with acute or convalescent COVID-19.

V usage is TRBV5-4 and J usage is TRBJ2-6; 7 nucleotides match TRBD2. This CDR3 has 20 residues. Germline lookup yields CDR1 SGHNT and CDR2 YYREEE (reference sequence). J was trimmed by 3 bases and V by 0 bases; bases with no gene match: 15. The CDR3 is CASSLGMGGPGSGGANVLTF. For the CDR3, the DNA is TGTGCCAGCAGCTTGGGAATGGGAGGGCCAGGGAGTGGTGGGGCCAACGTCCTGACTTTC.

This chain joins TRBV11-2 and TRBJ2-7, with 9 bases identical to TRBD1. J was trimmed by 3 bases and V by 1 base; bases with no gene match: 7. The CDR3 contains 16 residues. Germline V lookup: CDR1 SGHAT, CDR2 FQNNGV. Here the CDR3 DNA reads TGTGCCAGCAGCTTAGCGGGGACAGGGAATTACTACGAGCAGTACTTC. Protein sequence: CASSLAGTGNYYEQYF.

This clone was recorded a few times. The chain has TRBV20-1 and TRBJ1-1, with a possible D match to TRBD1 (5 bases). Germline V gene data show CDR1 as DFQATT and CDR2 as SNEGSKA (reference sequence). This CDR3 has 14 amino acids. V lost 3 bases and J 3 bases, leaving 14 bases between the germline ends. The CDR3 DNA is TGCAGTGCTAGTGGCGCAGGGTTGGACACTGAAGCTTTCTTT. This gives the protein CSASGAGLDTEAFF.

V usage is TRBV19 and J usage is TRBJ2-5; D gene ambiguous. Germline CDR1 and CDR2: LNHDA and SQIVND (reference sequence). V lost 5 bases to trimming and J lost 5 bases, with 12 bases between them. The CDR3 has 13 residues. The CDR3 DNA is TGTGCCAGTAGTTCGGCAGTCGGGGAGACCCAGTACTTC. Amino acid sequence: CASSSAVGETQYF. Drawing the rest from reference TRBV19 and TRBJ2-5, the complete variable domain is DGGITQSPKYLFRKEGQNVTLSCEQNLNHDAMYWYRQDPGQGLRLIYYSQIVNDFQKGDIAEGYSVSREKKESFPLTVTSAQKNPTAFYLCASSSAVGETQYFGPGTRLLVL.

The chain links TRBV28 to TRBJ1-2; D possibly corresponds to TRBD1 (5 bases). V lost 3 bases and J lost 10, with 9 bases in between. CDR1 is MDHEN, CDR2 SYDVKM, per germline. CDR3 length: 11 amino acids. The CDR3 DNA sequence: TGTGCCAGCAGTTTCGACAGATCCTACACCTTC. This codes for CASSFDRSYTF.

V is TRBV6-5 and J is TRBJ2-7; no clear D gene. From germline, CDR1 is MNHEY and CDR2 SVGAGI. This CDR3 has 13 amino acids. Trimming removed 7 bases at V and 0 bases at J, with 10 bases between. CDR3 loop: CASTAGSSYEQYF. In DNA, the CDR3 is TGTGCCAGCACCGCCGGGTCCTCCTACGAGCAGTACTTC.

This sequence joins TRBV19 and TRBJ2-7; maybe TRBD2 (6 bases). The CDR3 is 14 amino acids. Germline V gives CDR1 LNHDA, CDR2 SQIVND (reference sequence). Trimming pared 5 bases from V and 5 bases from J, leaving 16 bases between. In DNA, the CDR3 is TGTGCCAGTAGTCCCGTGGGCCGGAGGGACGAGCAGTACTTC. Amino acid sequence: CASSPVGRRDEQYF.